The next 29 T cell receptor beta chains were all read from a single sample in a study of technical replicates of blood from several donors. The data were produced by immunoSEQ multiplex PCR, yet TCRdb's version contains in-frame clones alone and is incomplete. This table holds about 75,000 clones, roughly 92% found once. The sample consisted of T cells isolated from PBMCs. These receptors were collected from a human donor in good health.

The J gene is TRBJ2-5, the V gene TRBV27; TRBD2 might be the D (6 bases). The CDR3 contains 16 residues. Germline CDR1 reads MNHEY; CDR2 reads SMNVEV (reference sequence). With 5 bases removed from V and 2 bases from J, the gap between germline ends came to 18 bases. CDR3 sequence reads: CASSPTGVKGQETQYF. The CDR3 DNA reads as TGTGCCAGCAGTCCAACGGGAGTCAAGGGACAAGAGACCCAGTACTTC.

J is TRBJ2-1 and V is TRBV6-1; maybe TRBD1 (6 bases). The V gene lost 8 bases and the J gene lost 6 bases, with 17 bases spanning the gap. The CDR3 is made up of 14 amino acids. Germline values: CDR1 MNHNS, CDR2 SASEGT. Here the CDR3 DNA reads TGTGCCAGCGGATCTGTCGGACAGACCAATGAGCAGTTCTTC. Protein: CASGSVGQTNEQFF.

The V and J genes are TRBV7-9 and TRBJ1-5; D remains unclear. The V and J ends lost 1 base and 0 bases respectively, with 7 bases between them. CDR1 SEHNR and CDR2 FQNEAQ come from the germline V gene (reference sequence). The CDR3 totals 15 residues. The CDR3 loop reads CASSLGGDSNQPQHF. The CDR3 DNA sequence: TGTGCCAGCAGCTTAGGCGGGGATAGCAATCAGCCCCAGCATTTT.

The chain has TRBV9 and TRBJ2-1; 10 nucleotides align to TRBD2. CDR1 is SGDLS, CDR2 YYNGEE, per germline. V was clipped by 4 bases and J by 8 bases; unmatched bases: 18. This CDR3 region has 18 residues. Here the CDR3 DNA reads TGTGCCAGCAGCCCCTGGGCTAGCGGGAGTCTTGTAGGAGATGAGCAGTTCTTC. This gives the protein CASSPWASGSLVGDEQFF. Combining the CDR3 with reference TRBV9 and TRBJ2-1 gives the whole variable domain DSGVTQTPKHLITATGQRVTLRCSPRSGDLSVYWYQQSLDQGLQFLIQYYNGEERAKGNILERFSAQQFPDLHSELNLSSLELGDSALYFCASSPWASGSLVGDEQFFGPGTRLTVL.

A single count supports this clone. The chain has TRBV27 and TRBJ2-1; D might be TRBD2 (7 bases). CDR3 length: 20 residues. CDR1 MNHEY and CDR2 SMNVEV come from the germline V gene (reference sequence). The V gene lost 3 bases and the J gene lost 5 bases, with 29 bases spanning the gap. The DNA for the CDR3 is TGTGCCAGCAGTTTTGGGAGGGACAAAGATTACCTCATTACGGACAATGAGCAGTTCTTC. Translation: CASSFGRDKDYLITDNEQFF.

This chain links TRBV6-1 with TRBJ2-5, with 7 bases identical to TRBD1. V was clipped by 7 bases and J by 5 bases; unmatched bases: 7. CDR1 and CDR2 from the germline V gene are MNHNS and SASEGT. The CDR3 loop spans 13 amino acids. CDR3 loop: CASTRGFRETQYF. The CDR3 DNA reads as TGTGCCAGCACCAGGGGGTTTAGGGAGACCCAGTACTTC.

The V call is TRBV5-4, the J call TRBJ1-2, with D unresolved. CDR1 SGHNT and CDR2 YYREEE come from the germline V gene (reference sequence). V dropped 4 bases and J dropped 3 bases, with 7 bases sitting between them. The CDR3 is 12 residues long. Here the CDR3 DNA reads TGTGCCAGCAGCGATGGCTACTATGGCTACACCTTC. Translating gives CASSDGYYGYTF.

The CDR3 bases are TGTGCCAGCAGCCAAGGTATAGGGGAAAGCTCCTACAATGAGCAGTTCTTC. It codes for CASSQGIGESSYNEQFF. The V and J genes are TRBV14 and TRBJ2-1; maybe TRBD1 (5 bases). The germline V gene has CDR1 SGHDN and CDR2 FVKESK. The CDR3 contains 17 residues. The V gene lost 1 base and the J gene lost 0 bases, with 13 bases spanning the gap.

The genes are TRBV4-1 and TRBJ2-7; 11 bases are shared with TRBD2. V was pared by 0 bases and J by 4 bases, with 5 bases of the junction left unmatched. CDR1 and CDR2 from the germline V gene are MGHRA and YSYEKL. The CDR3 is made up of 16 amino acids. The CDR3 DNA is TGCGCCAGCAGCCAAGATGGGGGACTAGCGGAGTACGAGCAGTACTTC. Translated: CASSQDGGLAEYEQYF.

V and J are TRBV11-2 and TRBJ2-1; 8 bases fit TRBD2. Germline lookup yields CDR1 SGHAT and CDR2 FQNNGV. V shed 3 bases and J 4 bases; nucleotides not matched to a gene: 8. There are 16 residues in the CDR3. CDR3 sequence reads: CASSFLAGKYYNEQFF. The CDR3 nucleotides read TGTGCCAGCAGCTTCTTAGCGGGAAAGTATTACAATGAGCAGTTCTTC. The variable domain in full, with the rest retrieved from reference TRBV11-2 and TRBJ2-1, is EAGVAQSPRYKIIEKRQSVAFWCNPISGHATLYWYQQILGQGPKLLIQFQNNGVVDDSQLPKDRFSAERLKGVDSTLKIQPAKLEDSAVYLCASSFLAGKYYNEQFFGPGTRLTVL.

The CDR3 sequence: CASSYRQLNEQFF. The DNA for the CDR3 is TGTGCCAGCAGCTATCGACAGCTCAATGAGCAGTTCTTC. The J gene is TRBJ2-1, the V gene TRBV11-2; D perhaps matches TRBD1 (5 bases). This CDR3 has 13 amino acids. V gave up 4 bases and J gave up 6 bases, with 10 bases separating them. In germline, CDR1 is SGHAT, CDR2 FQNNGV.

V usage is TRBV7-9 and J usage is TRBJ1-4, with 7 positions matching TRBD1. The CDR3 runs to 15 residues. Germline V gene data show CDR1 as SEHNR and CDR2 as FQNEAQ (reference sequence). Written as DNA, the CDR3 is TGTGCATTAACACGGGGGGGACAGTGGAATGAAAAACTGTTTTTT. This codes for CALTRGGQWNEKLFF.

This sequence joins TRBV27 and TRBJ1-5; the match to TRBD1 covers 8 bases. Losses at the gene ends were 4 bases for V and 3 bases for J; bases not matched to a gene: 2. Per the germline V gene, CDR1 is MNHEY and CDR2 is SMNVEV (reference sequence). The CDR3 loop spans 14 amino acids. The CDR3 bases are TGTGCCAGCAGTTCAGGGGGCCCCAATCAGCCCCAGCATTTT. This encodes CASSSGGPNQPQHF.

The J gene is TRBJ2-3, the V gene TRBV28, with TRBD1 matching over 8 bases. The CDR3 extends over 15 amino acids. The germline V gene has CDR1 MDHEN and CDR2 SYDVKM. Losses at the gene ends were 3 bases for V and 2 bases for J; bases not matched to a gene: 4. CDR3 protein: CASSFGRGLTDTQYF. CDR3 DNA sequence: TGTGCCAGCAGTTTTGGCAGGGGGCTCACAGATACGCAGTATTTT.

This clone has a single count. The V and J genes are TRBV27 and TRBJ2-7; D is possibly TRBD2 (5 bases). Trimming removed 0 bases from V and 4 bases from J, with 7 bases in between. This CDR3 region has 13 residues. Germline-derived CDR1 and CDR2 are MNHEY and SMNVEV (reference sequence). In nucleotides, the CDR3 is TGTGCCAGCAGTTTATCCACTAGTTACGAGCAGTACTTC. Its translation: CASSLSTSYEQYF.

The CDR3 protein is CASSPTLSHEQYF. The CDR3 DNA reads as TGTGCCAGCAGCCCTACACTTAGCCACGAGCAGTACTTC. This chain links TRBV6-5 with TRBJ2-7, with no clear D. V was shortened by 6 bases and J by 5 bases, with 14 bases between the two germline ends. Germline CDR1 MNHEY, CDR2 SVGAGI. The CDR3 is 13 amino acids.

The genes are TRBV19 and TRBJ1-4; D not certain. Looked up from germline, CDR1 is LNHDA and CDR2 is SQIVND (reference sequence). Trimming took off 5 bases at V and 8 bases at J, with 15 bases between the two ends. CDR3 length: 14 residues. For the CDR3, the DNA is TGTGCCAGTAGTTCTCAGGTGCTTGGAGAAAAACTGTTTTTT. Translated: CASSSQVLGEKLFF.

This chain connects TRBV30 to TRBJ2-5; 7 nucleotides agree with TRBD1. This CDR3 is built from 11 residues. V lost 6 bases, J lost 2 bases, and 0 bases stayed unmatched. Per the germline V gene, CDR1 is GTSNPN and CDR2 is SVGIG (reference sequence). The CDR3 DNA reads TGTGCCTGCAGGGGGCAAGAGACCCAGTACTTC. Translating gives CACRGQETQYF.

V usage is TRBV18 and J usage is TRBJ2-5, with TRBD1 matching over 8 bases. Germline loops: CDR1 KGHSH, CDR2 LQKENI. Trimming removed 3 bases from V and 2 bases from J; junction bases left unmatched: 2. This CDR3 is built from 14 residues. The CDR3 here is CASSPHRGQETQYF. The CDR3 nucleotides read TGTGCCAGCTCACCCCACAGGGGGCAAGAGACCCAGTACTTC.

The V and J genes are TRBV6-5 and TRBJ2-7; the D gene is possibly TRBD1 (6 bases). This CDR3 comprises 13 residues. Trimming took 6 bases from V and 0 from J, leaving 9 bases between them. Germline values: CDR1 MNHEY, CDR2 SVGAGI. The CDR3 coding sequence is TGTGCCAGCAGAGAACAGGGCTCCTACGAGCAGTACTTC. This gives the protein CASREQGSYEQYF.

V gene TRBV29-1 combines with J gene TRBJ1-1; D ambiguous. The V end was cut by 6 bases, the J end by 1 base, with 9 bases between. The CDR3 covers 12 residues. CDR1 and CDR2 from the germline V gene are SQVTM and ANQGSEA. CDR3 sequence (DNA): TGCAGCGTCCCCACAGAGAACACTGAAGCTTTCTTT. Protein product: CSVPTENTEAFF.

CDR3: CASSESRNTEAFF. The CDR3 DNA is TGCGCCAGCAGTGAGTCTCGGAACACTGAAGCTTTCTTT. The chain has TRBV10-2 and TRBJ1-1; no clear D. Between the trimmed V and J ends, which lost 0 bases and 1 base, there was a span of 3 bases. CDR3 length: 13 residues. Germline V CDR1 and CDR2: WSHSY, SAAADI.

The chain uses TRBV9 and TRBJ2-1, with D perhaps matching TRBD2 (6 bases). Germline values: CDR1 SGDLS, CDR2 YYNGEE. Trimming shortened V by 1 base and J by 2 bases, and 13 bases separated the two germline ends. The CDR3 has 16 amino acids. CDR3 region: CASSVQGGTPYNEQFF. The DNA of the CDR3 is TGTGCCAGCAGCGTACAGGGAGGTACACCCTACAATGAGCAGTTCTTC.

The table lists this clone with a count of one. The CDR3 bases are TGTGCCAGCAGTAGGACAGGTGGTTCCTACGAGCAGTACTTC. The encoded protein is CASSRTGGSYEQYF. This rearrangement joins TRBV6-5 to TRBJ2-7; TRBD1 agrees at 7 bases. The CDR3 has 14 amino acids. Germline CDR1 reads MNHEY; CDR2 reads SVGAGI. V lost 5 bases, J lost 1 base, and 5 bases stayed unmatched.

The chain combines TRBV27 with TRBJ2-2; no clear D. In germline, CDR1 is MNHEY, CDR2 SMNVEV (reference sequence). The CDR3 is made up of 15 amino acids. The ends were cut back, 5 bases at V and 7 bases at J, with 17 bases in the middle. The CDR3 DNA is TGTGCCAGCAGTGTGGGCCTCAGAAACCGCGGGGAGCTGTTTTTT. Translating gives CASSVGLRNRGELFF.

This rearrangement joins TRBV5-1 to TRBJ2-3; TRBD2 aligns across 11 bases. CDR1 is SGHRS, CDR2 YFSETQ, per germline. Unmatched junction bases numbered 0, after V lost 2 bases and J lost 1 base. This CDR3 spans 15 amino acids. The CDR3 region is CASSFSGGGTDTQYF. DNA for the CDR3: TGCGCCAGCAGCTTTAGCGGGGGGGGCACAGATACGCAGTATTTT.

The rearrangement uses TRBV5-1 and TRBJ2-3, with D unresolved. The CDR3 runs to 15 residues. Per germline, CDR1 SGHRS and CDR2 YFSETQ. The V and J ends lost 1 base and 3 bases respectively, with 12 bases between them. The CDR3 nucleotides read TGCGCCAGCAGCTTGTCAGGTCAATGGACAGATACGCAGTATTTT. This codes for CASSLSGQWTDTQYF. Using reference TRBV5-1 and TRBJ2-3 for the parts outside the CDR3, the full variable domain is KAGVTQTPRYLIKTRGQQVTLSCSPISGHRSVSWYQQTPGQGLQFLFEYFSETQRNKGNFPGRFSGRQFSNSRSEMNVSTLELGDSALYLCASSLSGQWTDTQYFGPGTRLTVL.

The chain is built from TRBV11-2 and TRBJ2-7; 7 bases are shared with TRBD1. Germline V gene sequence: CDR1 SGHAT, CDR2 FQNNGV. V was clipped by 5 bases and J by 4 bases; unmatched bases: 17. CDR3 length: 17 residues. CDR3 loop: CASSPHPGTAIQYEQYF. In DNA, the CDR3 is TGTGCCAGCAGCCCGCATCCGGGGACAGCCATACAGTACGAGCAGTACTTC.

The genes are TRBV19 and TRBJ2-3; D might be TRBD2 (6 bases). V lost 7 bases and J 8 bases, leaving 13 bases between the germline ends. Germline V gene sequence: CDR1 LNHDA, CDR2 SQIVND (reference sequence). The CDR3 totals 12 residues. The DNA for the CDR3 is TGTGCCAGTAATTTCTGGGGACTTACGCAGTATTTT. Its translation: CASNFWGLTQYF.